Following are 6 T cell receptor beta chains from one sample sequenced in a study of blood T cell repertoires in COVID-19. TCRdb's copy holds only in-frame clones and misses some; the assay was immunoSEQ multiplex PCR. Of 250,000 or so clones listed, more than 75% are singletons. Sequenced material: peripheral blood. The receptors stem from an elderly man with acute or convalescent COVID-19.

The rearrangement uses TRBV5-1 and TRBJ2-1; TRBD2 aligns across 11 bases. Per germline, CDR1 SGHRS and CDR2 YFSETQ. Trimming cost V 5 bases and J 4 bases; bases outside gene matches: 17. CDR3 length: 19 amino acids. The CDR3 bases are TGCGCCAGCAGTATCGATCTTCTGAAAACTAGCGGGAGTTACAATGAGCAGTTCTTC. Protein sequence: CASSIDLLKTSGSYNEQFF.

This clone was seen more than once but under ten times. The rearrangement links TRBV6-5 to TRBJ2-7; weak D call: TRBD2 (5 bases). With 2 bases removed from V and 3 bases from J, the gap between germline ends came to 14 bases. Germline V gives CDR1 MNHEY, CDR2 SVGAGI. The CDR3 covers 15 residues. The CDR3 DNA is TGTGCCAGCAGTTACGCCCCGGGATCTCTCTACGAGCAGTACTTC. It is translated as CASSYAPGSLYEQYF.

This clone was observed a handful of times. This chain connects TRBV28 to TRBJ2-1; TRBD1 agrees at 7 bases. Trimming removed 6 bases from V and 7 bases from J; junction bases left unmatched: 9. This CDR3 has 14 amino acids. CDR1 and CDR2 (germline): MDHEN, SYDVKM. The CDR3 nucleotides are TGTGCCAGCAGCCGCGCAGGGGGTAATAATGAGCAGTTCTTC. Translating it yields CASSRAGGNNEQFF.

This clone appeared a few times. This chain connects TRBV11-3 to TRBJ2-2, with D possibly TRBD1 on 5 matching bases. The germline V gene encodes CDR1 SGHNT and CDR2 YENEEA. V shed 1 base and J shed 8 bases, with 11 bases lying between them. The CDR3 contains 14 residues. CDR3 DNA sequence: TGTGCCAGCAGCTTAGGTCAGGGCGGAGGGGAGCTGTTTTTT. Residues: CASSLGQGGGELFF.

J is TRBJ1-4 and V is TRBV28; the D gene is possibly TRBD1 (5 bases). The CDR3 covers 14 residues. V lost 3 bases and J 5 bases, leaving 10 bases between the germline ends. Germline CDR1 is MDHEN and CDR2 is SYDVKM. The CDR3 DNA is TGTGCCAGCAGTTTCAGCGGGGCGAATGAAAAACTGTTTTTT. Protein product: CASSFSGANEKLFF.

This chain links TRBV27 with TRBJ2-1; 7 nucleotides agree with TRBD2. Germline V gene data show CDR1 as MNHEY and CDR2 as SMNVEV (reference sequence). The J segment lost 2 bases and the V segment lost 5 bases, leaving 6 bases of the junction unmatched. There are 15 residues in the CDR3. The CDR3 protein is CASSERGSPYNEQFF. The CDR3 region has the DNA TGTGCCAGCAGTGAGCGGGGATCCCCCTACAATGAGCAGTTCTTC.